Shown below are 22 T cell receptor beta chains from a single sample sequenced in a study of cytomegalovirus exposure and HLA in healthy donors. It was with 60 Vbeta and 13 Jbeta primers that the PCR ran. Here immunoSEQ multiplex PCR was the method, and the copy in TCRdb shows in-frame clones only, minus some. The sample lists about 140,000 clones; 60% to 85% were seen once. Source material: PBMCs. These receptors came from a man in his forties in good health and CMV-seropositive.

The chain joins TRBV19 to TRBJ2-1; perhaps TRBD1 as D (6 bases). The V gene's germline CDR1 is LNHDA and CDR2 SQIVND (reference sequence). The CDR3 extends over 13 amino acids. Trimming stripped 1 base from V and 8 bases from J, with 9 bases between. Written as DNA, the CDR3 is TGTGCCAGTAGTATAGGTAACAGGGATGAGCAGTTCTTC. This sequence encodes CASSIGNRDEQFF.

The table lists this clone with a count of one. V gene TRBV5-8 combines with J gene TRBJ2-3; no clear D gene. V was cut by 3 bases and J by 1 base, with 9 bases left in between. This CDR3 region has 14 residues. Per germline, CDR1 SGHTS and CDR2 YDEGEE. CDR3 sequence reads: CASSWSGGTDTQYF. Here the CDR3 DNA reads TGTGCCAGCAGCTGGAGTGGAGGCACAGATACGCAGTATTTT. The complete variable domain, with remaining parts taken from reference TRBV5-8 and TRBJ2-3, reads EAGVTQSPTHLIKTRGQQATLRCSPISGHTSVYWYQQALGLGLQFLLWYDEGEERNRGNFPPRFSGRQFPNYSSELNVNALELEDSALYLCASSWSGGTDTQYFGPGTRLTVL.

The V gene is TRBV7-9, the J gene TRBJ1-2; TRBD1 might be the D (5 bases). CDR3 size: 13 residues. V lost 5 bases and J 4 bases, leaving 11 bases between the germline ends. CDR1 SEHNR and CDR2 FQNEAQ come from the germline V gene (reference sequence). CDR3 coding DNA: TGTGCCAGCAGCCCCCAGGGCGTCTATGGCTACACCTTC. It encodes CASSPQGVYGYTF.

A word on this clone: At one end the junction does not follow the germline gene, possibly because of a read error. This chain links TRBV2 with TRBJ1-2; 10 nucleotides agree with TRBD1. The CDR3 is 15 residues long. Germline V CDR1 and CDR2: SNHLY, FYNNEI. DNA of the CDR3: TGTGCCAGCGGTGACAGGGGGCGAAGGAACTATGGCTACACCTTC. It specifies CASGDRGRRNYGYTF.

This rearrangement joins TRBV7-2 to TRBJ1-2; 7 nucleotides align to TRBD1. The CDR3 length is 14 residues. Germline V gene sequence: CDR1 SGHTA, CDR2 FQGNSA. V gave up 2 bases and J gave up 6 bases; unmatched junction bases: 6. CDR3 nucleotide sequence: TGTGCCAGCAGCTTAAAGCCACAGGGGAATGGCTACACCTTC. Residues: CASSLKPQGNGYTF.

A word on this clone: Compared with germline, one end of the junction differs, possibly owing to a read error. The chain employs TRBV30 and TRBJ1-4; D might be TRBD1 (5 bases). This CDR3 comprises 13 residues. Germline lookup yields CDR1 GTSNPN and CDR2 SVGIG (reference sequence). CDR3 in amino acids: CARSLQGGEKLFF. CDR3 in DNA: TGTGCCCGGAGTCTCCAGGGAGGTGAAAAACTGTTTTTT.

The V and J genes are TRBV6-5 and TRBJ1-1; D perhaps matches TRBD1 (6 bases). V gave up 2 bases and J gave up 6 bases, with 13 bases separating them. Per the germline V gene, CDR1 is MNHEY and CDR2 is SVGAGI. This CDR3 region has 14 residues. The CDR3 bases are TGTGCCAGCAGTTACGCATCGGGGGGCCCTGAAGCTTTCTTT. It translates to CASSYASGGPEAFF.

The chain has TRBV11-2 and TRBJ1-2; a possible D gene is TRBD1 (6 bases). Trimming cost V 1 base and J 3 bases, with 12 bases left between them. The germline CDR1 and CDR2 sequences are SGHAT and FQNNGV. This CDR3 contains 15 residues. The CDR3 region is CASSLGGGAYYGYTF. The DNA of the CDR3 is TGTGCCAGCAGCTTAGGGGGGGGCGCGTACTATGGCTACACCTTC.

The chain is built from TRBV7-9 and TRBJ2-4; 10 nucleotides line up with TRBD1. Germline lookup yields CDR1 SEHNR and CDR2 FQNEAQ (reference sequence). The CDR3 is 15 amino acids. The V gene end was trimmed by 5 bases and the J gene end by 9 bases; junction bases not matched to a gene: 10. CDR3 bases: TGTGCCAGCAGCGAAAACCGGGGACAGGGGAGCATTCAGTACTTC. Translated, it gives CASSENRGQGSIQYF.

V gene TRBV14 combines with J gene TRBJ2-7; 9 nucleotides line up with TRBD1. CDR3 size: 16 residues. The trim removed 0 bases at V and 2 bases at J, leaving 5 bases unmatched. Germline V CDR1 and CDR2: SGHDN, FVKESK. CDR3 DNA: TGTGCCAGCAGCCAAGATCTGGGACAGGGAGCCTACGAGCAGTACTTC. This codes for CASSQDLGQGAYEQYF.

The chain recombines TRBV5-6 with TRBJ2-3, with TRBD2 as a possible D gene (6 bases). V dropped 7 bases and J dropped 6 bases, with 15 bases sitting between them. The CDR3 extends over 13 amino acids. CDR1 and CDR2 (germline): SGHDT, YYEEEE. The CDR3 sequence is CASYGDSSDTQYF. CDR3 DNA sequence: TGTGCCAGCTACGGGGACTCGTCGGATACGCAGTATTTT.

V is TRBV29-1 and J is TRBJ2-7, with D possibly TRBD2 on 7 matching bases. The CDR3 is made up of 12 amino acids. Germline V CDR1 and CDR2: SQVTM, ANQGSEA. Trimming removed 5 bases from V and 5 bases from J, with 13 bases in between. CDR3 in DNA: TGCAGCGTTAGGGAGGGGGTGGACGAGCAGTACTTC. As protein: CSVREGVDEQYF.

This clone was counted once. This chain links TRBV10-3 with TRBJ2-3; TRBD2 aligns across 11 bases. The CDR3 contains 15 residues. Losses at the gene ends were 2 bases for V and 3 bases for J; bases not matched to a gene: 1. Germline CDR1 and CDR2: ENHRY and SYGVKD. DNA for the CDR3: TGTGCCATCAGTGAGACTAGCGGGAGTACAGATACGCAGTATTTT. It encodes CAISETSGSTDTQYF.

This clone has a single count. The J gene is TRBJ2-1, the V gene TRBV5-8, with a tentative D call TRBD2 (7 bases). Germline lookup yields CDR1 SGHTS and CDR2 YDEGEE. Trimming stripped 4 bases from V and 2 bases from J, with 10 bases between. The CDR3 contains 14 residues. CDR3 amino acids: CASSPGGTYNEQFF. In DNA form, the CDR3 reads TGTGCCAGCAGCCCGGGGGGCACCTACAATGAGCAGTTCTTC.

This chain links TRBV11-3 with TRBJ1-4; D may be TRBD1 (6 bases). The germline V and J ends were trimmed by 5 bases and 2 bases, with 21 bases remaining between them. Germline assignment: CDR1 SGHNT and CDR2 YENEEA. The CDR3 contains 18 residues. CDR3 DNA: TGTGCCAGCAGCCCGGTTGTCTTGGGGGGGGCCACTAATGAAAAACTGTTTTTT. It yields the protein CASSPVVLGGATNEKLFF.

CDR3 sequence (DNA): TGCGCCAGCAAGAGACAGGGGGCGAGGTTGAAAGGCTACACCTTC. Protein: CASKRQGARLKGYTF. This chain links TRBV23-1 with TRBJ1-2, with 10 nucleotides matching TRBD1. TRBV23-1 is known as an ORF, though its function is uncertain. J was trimmed by 8 bases and V by 7 bases; bases with no gene match: 13. The CDR3 has 15 amino acids.

V is TRBV29-1 and J is TRBJ2-2; TRBD2 is a possible D gene (6 bases). This CDR3 has 17 residues. Germline loops: CDR1 SQVTM, CDR2 ANQGSEA. V dropped 5 bases and J dropped 0 bases, with 19 bases sitting between them. DNA for the CDR3: TGCAGCGTTAACGGAGCCGGGACTGGCGCGAACACCGGGGAGCTGTTTTTT. It translates to CSVNGAGTGANTGELFF.

The table lists this clone with a few counts. V is TRBV7-2 and J is TRBJ2-2; 7 nucleotides match TRBD1. V lost 1 base, J lost 5 bases, and 7 bases stayed unmatched. CDR3 length: 16 residues. Germline V gene sequence: CDR1 SGHTA, CDR2 FQGNSA. The CDR3 nucleotides read TGTGCCAGCAGCTTAGAGGGACAGATCGCGACCGGGGAGCTGTTTTTT. As protein: CASSLEGQIATGELFF.

The V and J genes are TRBV9 and TRBJ1-2; no definite D call. Germline loops: CDR1 SGDLS, CDR2 YYNGEE. This CDR3 is built from 14 residues. V shed 6 bases and J shed 4 bases, with 16 bases lying between them. The DNA of the CDR3 is TGTGCCAGCACCGTGGATCCGGGGAGCTATGGCTACACCTTC. Its translation is CASTVDPGSYGYTF.

The chain employs TRBV11-2 and TRBJ2-5; D not resolved. The CDR3 runs to 12 residues. Per the germline V gene, CDR1 is SGHAT and CDR2 is FQNNGV. V was clipped by 1 base and J by 5 bases, with 5 bases between them. CDR3 loop: CASSLAPETQYF. The CDR3 region has the DNA TGTGCCAGCAGCTTAGCCCCGGAGACCCAGTACTTC. Variable domain in full (rest from reference TRBV11-2 and TRBJ2-5): EAGVAQSPRYKIIEKRQSVAFWCNPISGHATLYWYQQILGQGPKLLIQFQNNGVVDDSQLPKDRFSAERLKGVDSTLKIQPAKLEDSAVYLCASSLAPETQYFGPGTRLLVL.

The chain has TRBV7-9 and TRBJ1-5, with D perhaps TRBD1 (5 bases). Germline values: CDR1 SEHNR, CDR2 FQNEAQ (reference sequence). CDR3 length: 15 residues. The V end was cut by 5 bases, the J end by 0 bases, with 11 bases between. The CDR3 loop reads CASSADSYSNQPQHF. The CDR3 DNA sequence: TGTGCCAGCAGCGCAGACAGTTATAGCAATCAGCCCCAGCATTTT.

This sequence joins TRBV13 and TRBJ1-3; D not certain. This CDR3 region has 16 residues. Germline V gives CDR1 PRHDT, CDR2 FYEKMQ (reference sequence). Trimming left V 0 bases short and J 0 bases short, with 9 bases between. The CDR3 protein is CASSLGLASSGNTIYF. The CDR3 region has the DNA TGTGCCAGCAGCTTAGGCCTAGCGAGCTCTGGAAACACCATATATTTT. Full variable domain (missing parts from reference TRBV13 and TRBJ1-3): AAGVIQSPRHLIKEKRETATLKCYPIPRHDTVYWYQQGPGQDPQFLISFYEKMQSDKGSIPDRFSAQQFSDYHSELNMSSLELGDSALYFCASSLGLASSGNTIYFGEGSWLTVV.